The rows below give T cell receptor beta chains drawn from one sample of a study of blood T cell repertoires in COVID-19. The method was immunoSEQ multiplex PCR; TCRdb's version includes in-frame clones alone and lacks a portion of them. The sample carries about 460,000 clones, 88% recorded once. The sequencing sample was made of PBMCs or T cells enriched from blood (not recorded which). These receptors were taken from a woman aged 55-69 years who had recovered from COVID-19. CDR3s include the opening cysteine and the closing phenylalanine or tryptophan. A D gene is named only where the DNA matches it firmly. Some rows mark clone size as missing; the rest say once, few, many or name a class of expanded clone.

D gene | clone size | J gene | V gene | CDR3 DNA | CDR3 protein
. | . | TRBJ1-1 | TRBV23-1 | TGCGCCAGCAGTCGTCGGGGAGGGGGTGACACTGAAGCTTTCTTT | CASSRRGGGDTEAFF
. | once | TRBJ1-1 | TRBV19 | TGTGCCAGTAGGACAAAACAGCGGGAAGCTTTCTTT | CASRTKQREAFF
. | . | TRBJ2-1 | TRBV14 | TGTGCCAGCAGCCAAGGGGTCAGGAGGTACGAGAATGAGCAGTTCTTC | CASSQGVRRYENEQFF
TRBD1 | . | TRBJ1-2 | TRBV2 | TGTGCCAGCAGTGAAAGGTCGTATGAGACAGGGCATGGCTACACCTTC | CASSERSYETGHGYTF
. | once | TRBJ1-2 | TRBV18 | TGTGCCAGCTCACCACCTTGGACAGCATATGGCTACACCTTC | CASSPPWTAYGYTF
. | . | TRBJ2-3 | TRBV20-1 | TGCAGTGCTAGTGACGGGACAGATACGCAGTATTTT | CSASDGTDTQYF
. | . | TRBJ1-1 | TRBV12-5 | TGTGCTAGTGGTTTGAACGCAGGGTCATGGATGGGTACTGAAGCTTTCTTT | CASGLNAGSWMGTEAFF
TRBD1 | once | TRBJ2-5 | TRBV10-1 | TGCGCCAGCAGTATGGACAGGCTGGGGACCCAGTACTTC | CASSMDRLGTQYF
. | . | TRBJ2-7 | TRBV7-2 | TGTGCCAGCAGCCCCCCGGGCAGCGGCTCCTACGAGCAGTACTTC | CASSPPGSGSYEQYF
TRBD2 | . | TRBJ2-5 | TRBV3-1/TRBV3-2 | TGTGCCAGCAGCCTTCTACTAGCGGGGGCGTCAAAGACCCAGTACTTC | CASSLLLAGASKTQYF
TRBD1 | . | TRBJ2-3 | TRBV30 | TGTGCCTGGAGTCCAGGGGGCGCGGATACGCAGTATTTT | CAWSPGGADTQYF
. | few | TRBJ2-7 | TRBV19 | TGTGCCAGTAGTAGCGGGATCTACGAGCAGTACTTC | CASSSGIYEQYF
. | few | TRBJ1-2 | TRBV2 | TGTGCCAGCAGTACAGAGAGGGGGAACTATGGCTACACCTTC | CASSTERGNYGYTF
. | . | TRBJ2-2 | TRBV4-1 | TGCGCCAGTCGTAAAGGGACAACAAACACCGGGGAGCTGTTTTTT | CASRKGTTNTGELFF
TRBD1 | . | TRBJ1-6 | TRBV7-2 | TGTGCCAGCAGCCTATGGGACAGGGTAGGGTCACCCCTCCACTTT | CASSLWDRVGSPLHF
. | . | TRBJ1-2 | TRBV28 | TGTGCCAGCAGTCCTCCGGGCAGGGAATCTAGTGGCTACACCTTC | CASSPPGRESSGYTF
TRBD1 | . | TRBJ1-4 | TRBV19 | TGTGCCAGTAGACACCGGGACAGTTCCGCTAATGAAAAACTGTTTTTT | CASRHRDSSANEKLFF
TRBD1 | . | TRBJ2-1 | TRBV18 | TGTGCCAGCTCACCCTTAACAGGGGATCTCTACAATGAGCAGTTCTTC | CASSPLTGDLYNEQFF
. | . | TRBJ1-2 | TRBV3-1/TRBV3-2 | TGTGCCAGCAGCCAAGGACGGAGAGACTACACCTTC | CASSQGRRDYTF
TRBD1 | once | TRBJ2-2 | TRBV24-1 | TGTGCCACCAGTGAACCCAGACAGGGGGGTACCGGGGAGCTGTTTTTT | CATSEPRQGGTGELFF
. | . | TRBJ1-4 | TRBV2 | TGTGCCAGCAGTGAAGCCGGGCGGGGTGGTCGGGAAAAACTGTTTTTT | CASSEAGRGGREKLFF
TRBD1 | . | TRBJ1-2 | TRBV7-8 | TGTGCCAGCAGCCCGACAGGGGCTGGCTACACCTTC | CASSPTGAGYTF
TRBD2 | once | TRBJ2-1 | TRBV2 | TGTGCCAGCAGTGATTCGGGGGGAGGAAATGAGCAGTTCTTC | CASSDSGGGNEQFF
TRBD1 | . | TRBJ1-1 | TRBV3-1/TRBV3-2 | TGTGCCAGCAGGACACAGGGGGCCAACACTGAAGCTTTCTTT | CASRTQGANTEAFF
. | . | TRBJ2-3 | TRBV9 | TGTGCCAGCAGCCCCCCAGGGGGGCTCACAGATACGCAGTATTTT | CASSPPGGLTDTQYF
. | . | TRBJ1-3 | TRBV6-5 | TGTGCCAGCAGTTACGAACCAGGCTTGAGAAACACCATATATTTT | CASSYEPGLRNTIYF
. | . | TRBJ2-5 | TRBV23-1 | TGCGCCAGCAGCAAGAGGCCCCCTGGGGAGACCCAGTACTTC | CASSKRPPGETQYF
TRBD1 | . | TRBJ1-2 | TRBV24-1 | TGTGCCACCAGTGATCCTCGACAGGGAGACTATGGCTACACCTTC | CATSDPRQGDYGYTF
. | . | TRBJ1-1 | TRBV5-1 | TGCGCCAGCAGCTTGACAAACACGGATAGGGGAGGGCCGAACACTGAAGCTTTCTTT | CASSLTNTDRGGPNTEAFF
. | . | TRBJ1-1 | TRBV4-1 | TGCGCCAGCAGCCAAGATCCGACTTGGAACACTGAAGCTTTCTTT | CASSQDPTWNTEAFF
TRBD1 | few | TRBJ1-1 | TRBV5-6 | TGTGCCAGCAGCTGGGGGACAGACACTGAAGCTTTCTTT | CASSWGTDTEAFF
TRBD1 | . | TRBJ1-2 | TRBV6-5 | TGTGCCAGCGGGAGGACAGGGATAAACTATGGCTACACCTTC | CASGRTGINYGYTF